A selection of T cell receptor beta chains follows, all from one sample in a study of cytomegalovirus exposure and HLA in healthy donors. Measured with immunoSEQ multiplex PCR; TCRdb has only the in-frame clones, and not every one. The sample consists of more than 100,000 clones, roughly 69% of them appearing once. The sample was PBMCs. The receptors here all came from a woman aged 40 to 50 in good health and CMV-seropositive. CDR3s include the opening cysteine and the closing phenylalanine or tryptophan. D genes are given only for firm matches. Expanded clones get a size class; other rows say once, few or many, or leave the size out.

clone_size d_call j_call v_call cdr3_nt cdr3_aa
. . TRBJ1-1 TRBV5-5 TGTGCCAGCAGCCAGTGGGGCGTCAGAACTGAAGCTTTCTTT CASSQWGVRTEAFF
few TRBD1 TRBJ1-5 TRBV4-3 TGCGCCAGCAGCCAAGATTCACGGACAGGGGACCGTCAGCCCCAGCATTTT CASSQDSRTGDRQPQHF
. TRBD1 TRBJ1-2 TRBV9 TGTGCCAGCGCAAGACAGGGTGCTAACTATGGCTACACCTTC CASARQGANYGYTF
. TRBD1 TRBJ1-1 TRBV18 TGTGCCAGCTCCCGTCTAGGACAGGGGTCAGGAGCTGAAGCTTTCTTT CASSRLGQGSGAEAFF
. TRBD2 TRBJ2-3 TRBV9 TGTGCCAGCAGCCCACAAGCGGGGACGCCCCTAATTACCACAGATACGCAGTATTTT CASSPQAGTPLITTDTQYF
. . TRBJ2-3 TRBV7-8 TGTGCCAGCAGCTTAGATCGGCCAGGTACTTCCACAGATACGCAGTATTTT CASSLDRPGTSTDTQYF
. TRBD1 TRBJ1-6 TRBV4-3 TGCGCCAGCAGCCAGCAAGCCGGGACAGGGGATAATTCACCCCTCCACTTT CASSQQAGTGDNSPLHF
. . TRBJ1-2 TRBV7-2 TGTGCCAGCAGCTTAGATCGGGGGGATGGCTACACCTTC CASSLDRGDGYTF
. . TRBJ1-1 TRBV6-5 TGTGCCAGCAGTCAATATAGTGGGGGGGGAACTGAAGCTTTCTTT CASSQYSGGGTEAFF
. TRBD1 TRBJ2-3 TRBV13 TGTGCCAGCAGCTTGCGACAGGGGTCCGATACGCAGTATTTT CASSLRQGSDTQYF
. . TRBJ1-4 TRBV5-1 TGCGCCAGCAGCTTGGGGGCGCATCCCAATGAAAAACTGTTTTTT CASSLGAHPNEKLFF
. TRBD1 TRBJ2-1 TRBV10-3 TGTGCCATCAGTCAAGCGAAACCGGGACAGGTATACAATGAGCAGTTCTTC CAISQAKPGQVYNEQFF
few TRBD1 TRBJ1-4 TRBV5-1 TGCGCCAGCAGCTGGACAGGGTATCGTGAAAAACTGTTTTTT CASSWTGYREKLFF
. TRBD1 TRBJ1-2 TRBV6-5 TGTGCCAGCAGAGGGACAGGGTATGGCTACACCTTC CASRGTGYGYTF
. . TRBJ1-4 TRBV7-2 TGTGCCAGCACCGCACAGGGTTTGACTAATGAAAAACTGTTTTTT CASTAQGLTNEKLFF
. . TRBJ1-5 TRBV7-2 TGTGCCAGCAGCTTAAGCGTAGGGGTACCGAATCAGCCCCAGCATTTT CASSLSVGVPNQPQHF
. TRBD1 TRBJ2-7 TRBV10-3 TGTGCCATCAGCACCGGGACAGTGGACTCCTACGAGCAGTACTTC CAISTGTVDSYEQYF
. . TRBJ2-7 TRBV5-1 TGCGCCAGCAGCTTGAGGGACAACTGGGGGGGCGAGCAGTACTTC CASSLRDNWGGEQYF
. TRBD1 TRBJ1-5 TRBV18 TGTGCCAGCTCGGACAGGGGGCATCAGCCCCAGCATTTT CASSDRGHQPQHF
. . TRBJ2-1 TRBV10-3 TGTGCCATCAGTGAGAGGGGGTCTACCTACAATGAGCAGTTCTTC CAISERGSTYNEQFF
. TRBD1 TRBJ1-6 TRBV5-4 TGTGCCAGCAGAACACAGGGGGCATCTTCACCCCTCCACTTT CASRTQGASSPLHF
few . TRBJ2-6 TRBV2 TGTGCCAGCAGTGACCAGGGGGGCGCTGGGGCCAACGTCCTGACTTTC CASSDQGGAGANVLTF
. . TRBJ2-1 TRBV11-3 TGTGCCAGCAGCTTAGAGGGCGTCGGATACAATGAGCAGTTCTTC CASSLEGVGYNEQFF